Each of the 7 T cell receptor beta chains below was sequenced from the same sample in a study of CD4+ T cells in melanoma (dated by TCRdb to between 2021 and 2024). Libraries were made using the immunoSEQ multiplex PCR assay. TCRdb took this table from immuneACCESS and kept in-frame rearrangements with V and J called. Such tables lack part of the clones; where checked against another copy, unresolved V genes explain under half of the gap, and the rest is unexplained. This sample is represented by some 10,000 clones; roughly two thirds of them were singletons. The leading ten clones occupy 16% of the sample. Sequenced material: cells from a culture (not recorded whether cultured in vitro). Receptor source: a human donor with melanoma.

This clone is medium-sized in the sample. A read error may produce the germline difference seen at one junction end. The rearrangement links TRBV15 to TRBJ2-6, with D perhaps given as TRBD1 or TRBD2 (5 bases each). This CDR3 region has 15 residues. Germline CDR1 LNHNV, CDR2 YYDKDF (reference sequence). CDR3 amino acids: CATSREGPGANVLTF. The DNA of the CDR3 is TGTGCCACCAGTAGAGAGGGGCCCGGGGCCAACGTCCTGACTTTC.

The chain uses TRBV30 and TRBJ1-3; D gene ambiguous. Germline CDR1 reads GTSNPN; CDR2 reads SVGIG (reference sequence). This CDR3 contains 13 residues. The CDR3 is CVTGDGSGNTIYF. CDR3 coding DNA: TGTGTCACTGGGGATGGATCTGGAAACACCATATATTTT.

CDR3 in amino acids: CASRPNPGREDYGYTF. In DNA form, the CDR3 reads TGTGCCAGCAGGCCCAATCCTGGACGAGAAGACTATGGCTACACCTTC. The chain links TRBV6-6 to TRBJ1-2; no clear D gene. Germline V gene lookup returns CDR1 MNHNY and CDR2 SVGAGI (reference sequence). Trimming stripped 6 bases from V and 3 bases from J, with 20 bases between. This CDR3 has 16 amino acids.

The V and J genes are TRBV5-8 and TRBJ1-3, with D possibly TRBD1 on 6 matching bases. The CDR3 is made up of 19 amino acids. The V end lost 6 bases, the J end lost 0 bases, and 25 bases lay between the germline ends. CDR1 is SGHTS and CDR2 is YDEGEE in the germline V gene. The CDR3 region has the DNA TGTGCCAGCAACTATAGGCTACCCGGGGGGGGGCCCTCTGGAAACACCATATATTTT. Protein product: CASNYRLPGGGPSGNTIYF.

The CDR3 DNA reads as TGTGCCAGCGGGTTAGGGGGGGCGGCCGGGAATGAGCAGTTCTTC. Its protein is CASGLGGAAGNEQFF. This rearrangement joins TRBV2 to TRBJ2-1, with a weak D call TRBD2 (7 bases). The V gene's germline CDR1 is SNHLY and CDR2 FYNNEI. Trimming cost V 8 bases and J 7 bases, with 21 bases left between them. The CDR3 is made up of 15 amino acids.

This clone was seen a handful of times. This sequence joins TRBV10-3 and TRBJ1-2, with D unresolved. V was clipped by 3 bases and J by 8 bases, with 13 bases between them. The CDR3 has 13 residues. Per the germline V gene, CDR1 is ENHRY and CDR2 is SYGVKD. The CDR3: CAISDRPSQGYTF. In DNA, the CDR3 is TGTGCCATCAGTGACCGGCCGAGTCAGGGCTACACCTTC.

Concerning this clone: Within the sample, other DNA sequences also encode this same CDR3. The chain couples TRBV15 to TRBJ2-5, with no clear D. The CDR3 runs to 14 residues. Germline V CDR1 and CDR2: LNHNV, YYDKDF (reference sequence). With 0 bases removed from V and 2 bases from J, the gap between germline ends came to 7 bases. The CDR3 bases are TGTGCCACCAGCAGAGACGCCGGGCAAGAGACCCAGTACTTC. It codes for CATSRDAGQETQYF.